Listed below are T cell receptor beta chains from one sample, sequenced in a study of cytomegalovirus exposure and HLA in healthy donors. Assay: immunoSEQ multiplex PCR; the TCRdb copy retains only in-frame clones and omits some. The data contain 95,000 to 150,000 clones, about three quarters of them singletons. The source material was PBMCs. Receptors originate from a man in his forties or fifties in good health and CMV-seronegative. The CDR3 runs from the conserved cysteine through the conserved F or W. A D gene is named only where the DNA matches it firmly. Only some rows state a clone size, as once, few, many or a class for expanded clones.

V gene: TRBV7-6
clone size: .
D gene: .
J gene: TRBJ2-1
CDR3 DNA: TGTGCCAGCAGCTTAGAGGGGAACCACAATGAGCAGTTCTTC
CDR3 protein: CASSLEGNHNEQFF

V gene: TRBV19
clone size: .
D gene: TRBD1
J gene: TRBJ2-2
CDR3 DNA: TGTGCCAGTAGTTGGGACAGGGCGAACACCGGGGAGCTGTTTTTT
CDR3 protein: CASSWDRANTGELFF

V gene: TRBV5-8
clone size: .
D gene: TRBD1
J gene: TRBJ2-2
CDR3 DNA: TGTGCCAGCACCCCCCTCGGACAGGCGAACACCGGGGAGCTGTTTTTT
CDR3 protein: CASTPLGQANTGELFF

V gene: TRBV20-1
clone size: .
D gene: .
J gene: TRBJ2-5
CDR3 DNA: TGCAGCGCGAGCCGGGAAGAGACCCAGTACTTC
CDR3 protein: CSASREETQYF

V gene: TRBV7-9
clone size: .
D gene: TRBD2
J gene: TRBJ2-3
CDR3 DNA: TGTTCCAGCAGCTCGAATAGCGGGGGGGGCACAGATACGCAGTATTTT
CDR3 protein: CSSSSNSGGGTDTQYF

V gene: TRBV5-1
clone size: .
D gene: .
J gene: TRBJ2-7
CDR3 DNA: TGCGCCAGCAGCTTGGATTCCAATTCCTACGAGCAGTACTTC
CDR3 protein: CASSLDSNSYEQYF

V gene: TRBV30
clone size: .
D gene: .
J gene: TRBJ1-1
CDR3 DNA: TGTGCCTGGAGGAGGGGTAGGGGGGGGACTGAAGCTTTCTTT
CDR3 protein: CAWRRGRGGTEAFF

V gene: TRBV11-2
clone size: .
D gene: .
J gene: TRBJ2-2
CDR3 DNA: TGTGCCAGCAGCAAGGGGACTGGGGAGCTGTTTTTT
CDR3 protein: CASSKGTGELFF

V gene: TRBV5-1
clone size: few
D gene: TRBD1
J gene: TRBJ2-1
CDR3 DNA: TGCGCCAGCAGTCTGACAGGGGATTTACGCAATGAGCAGTTCTTC
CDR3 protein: CASSLTGDLRNEQFF

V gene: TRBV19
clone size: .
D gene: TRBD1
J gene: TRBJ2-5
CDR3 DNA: TGTGCCAGTAGTAGAAGGACAGGGGGCCCATCGGAGACCCAGTACTTC
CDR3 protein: CASSRRTGGPSETQYF

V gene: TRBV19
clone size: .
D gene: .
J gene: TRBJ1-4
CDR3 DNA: TGTGCCAGTAAAGACAGTCGAACTAATGAAAAACTGTTTTTT
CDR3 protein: CASKDSRTNEKLFF

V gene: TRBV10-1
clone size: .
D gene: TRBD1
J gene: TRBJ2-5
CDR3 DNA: TGCGCCAGCAGCCGGGACAGCCAAGAGACCCAGTACTTC
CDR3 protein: CASSRDSQETQYF

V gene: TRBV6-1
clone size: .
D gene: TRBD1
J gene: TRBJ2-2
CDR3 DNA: TGTGCCAGCAGTGAAGCGCTTAGGACAGGGTGGGGGCCTTTCTATCGGGAGCTGTTTTTT
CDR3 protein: CASSEALRTGWGPFYRELFF

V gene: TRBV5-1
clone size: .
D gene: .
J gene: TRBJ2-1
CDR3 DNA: TGCGCCAGCAGCCAGGACCAGGGGGAGCAGTTCTTC
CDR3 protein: CASSQDQGEQFF

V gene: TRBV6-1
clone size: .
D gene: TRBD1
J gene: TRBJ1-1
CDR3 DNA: TGTGCCAGCAGCCTGGACAGGGGGAGCGGGAGAGCTTTCTTT
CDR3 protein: CASSLDRGSGRAFF

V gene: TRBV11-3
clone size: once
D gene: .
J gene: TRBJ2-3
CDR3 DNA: TGTGCCAGCAGCTTAGGTACGGGGGGCCTTAGCACAGATACGCAGTATTTT
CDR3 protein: CASSLGTGGLSTDTQYF

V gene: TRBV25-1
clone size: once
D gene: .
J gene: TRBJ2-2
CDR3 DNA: TGTGCCAGCAGTGAATGGGACAACGGGGAGCTGTTTTTT
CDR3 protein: CASSEWDNGELFF

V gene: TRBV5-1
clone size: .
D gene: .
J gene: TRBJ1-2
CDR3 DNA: TGCGCCAGCAGCTTAGAACCCACAGAGGGAGGCTACACCTTC
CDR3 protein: CASSLEPTEGGYTF

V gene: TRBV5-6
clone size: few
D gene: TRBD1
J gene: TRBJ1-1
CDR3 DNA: TGTGCCAGCAGCACAGGGGGCACGAACACTGAAGCTTTCTTT
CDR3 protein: CASSTGGTNTEAFF

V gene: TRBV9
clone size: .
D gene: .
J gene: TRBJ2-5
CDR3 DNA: TGTGCCAGCAGCCCCCCCTCTTTAGACAGAATTGGGGTCGTTGAGACCCAGTACTTC
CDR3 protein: CASSPPSLDRIGVVETQYF

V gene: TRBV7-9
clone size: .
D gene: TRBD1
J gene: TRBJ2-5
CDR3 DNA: TGTGCCAGCAGCTTAACAGGGGGGATGGAGGGAGAGACCCAGTACTTC
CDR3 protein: CASSLTGGMEGETQYF

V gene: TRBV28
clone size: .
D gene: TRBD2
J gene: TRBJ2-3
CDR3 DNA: TGTGCCAGCGGCAGCGGGGAGAACACAGATACGCAGTATTTT
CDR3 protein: CASGSGENTDTQYF

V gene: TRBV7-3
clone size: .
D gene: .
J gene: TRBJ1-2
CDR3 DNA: TGTGCCAGCAGCTTAGGGCCCAGGGTAGGCGGCTACACCTTC
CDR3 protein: CASSLGPRVGGYTF

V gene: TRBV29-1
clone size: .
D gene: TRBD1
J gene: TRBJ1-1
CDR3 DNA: TGCAGCGTTGGAGGACAGGGGTTCAGGGGCACTGAAGCTTTCTTT
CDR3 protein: CSVGGQGFRGTEAFF

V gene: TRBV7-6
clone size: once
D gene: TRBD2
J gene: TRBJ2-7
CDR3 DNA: TGTGCCAGCAGCTTAAGCGGGGGGTCCTCCTACGAGCAGTACTTC
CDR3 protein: CASSLSGGSSYEQYF

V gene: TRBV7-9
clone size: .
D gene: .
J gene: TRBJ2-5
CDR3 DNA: TGTGCCAGCAGCCGCCTCTCGGGGGGCATGGAGACCCAGTACTTC
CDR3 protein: CASSRLSGGMETQYF

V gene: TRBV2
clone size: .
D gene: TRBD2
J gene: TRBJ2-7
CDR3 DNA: TGTGCCAGCAGTGAATCTAGCGGCGAGCAGTACTTC
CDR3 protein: CASSESSGEQYF

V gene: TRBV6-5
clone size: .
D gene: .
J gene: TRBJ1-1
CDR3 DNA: TGTGCCAGCAGTTACGGGCGGAACACTGAAGCTTTCTTT
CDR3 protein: CASSYGRNTEAFF

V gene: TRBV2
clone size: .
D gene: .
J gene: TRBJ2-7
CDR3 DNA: TGTGCCAGCTCTAGGCCAGGGTCCCACGAGCAGTACTTC
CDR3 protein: CASSRPGSHEQYF

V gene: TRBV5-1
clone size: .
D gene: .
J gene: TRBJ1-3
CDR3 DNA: TGCGCCAGCAGCTTGCAGGGAATGCGGTCTGGAAACACCATATATTTT
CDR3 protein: CASSLQGMRSGNTIYF

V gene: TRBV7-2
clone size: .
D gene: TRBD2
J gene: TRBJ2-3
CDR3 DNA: TGTGCCAGCAGCTTAAATATAGCGGGGCCCACAGATACGCAGTATTTT
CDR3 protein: CASSLNIAGPTDTQYF

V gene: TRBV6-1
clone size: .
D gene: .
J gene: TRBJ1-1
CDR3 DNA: TGTGCCAGCAGTGAAGTAGAGAACACTGAAGCTTTCTTT
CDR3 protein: CASSEVENTEAFF

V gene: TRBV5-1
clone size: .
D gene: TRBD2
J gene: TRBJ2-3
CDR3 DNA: TGCGCCAGCAGCTTGACTAGCGGACGCACAGATACGCAGTATTTT
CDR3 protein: CASSLTSGRTDTQYF

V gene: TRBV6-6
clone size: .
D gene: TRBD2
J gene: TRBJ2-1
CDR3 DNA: TGTGCCAGCAGCTCAAATTCCGGGACTAGCGATCTCTTC
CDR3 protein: CASSSNSGTSDLF

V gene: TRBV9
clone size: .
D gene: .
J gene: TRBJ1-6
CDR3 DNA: TGTGCCAGCAGCGTAGGAGGGTTCGGAAATTCACCCCTCCACTTT
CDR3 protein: CASSVGGFGNSPLHF

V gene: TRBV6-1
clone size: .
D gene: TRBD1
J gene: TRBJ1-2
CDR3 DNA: TGTGCCAGCAAAGTACAGGGGTTTCATGGCTACACCTTC
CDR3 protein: CASKVQGFHGYTF

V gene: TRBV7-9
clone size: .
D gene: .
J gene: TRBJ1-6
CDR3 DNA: TGTGCCAGCAGCCTCAGGGGCCGGGCCCTCCACTTT
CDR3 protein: CASSLRGRALHF

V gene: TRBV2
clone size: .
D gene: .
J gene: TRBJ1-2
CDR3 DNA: TGTGCCAGCAGGCAAATTCAGGGGACCTATGGCTACACCTTC
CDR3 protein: CASRQIQGTYGYTF

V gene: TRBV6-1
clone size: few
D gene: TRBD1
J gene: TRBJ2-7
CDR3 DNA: TGTGCCAGCAGTCCTCGACAGGGGGAGGCAAGGGAGCAGTACTTC
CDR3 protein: CASSPRQGEAREQYF

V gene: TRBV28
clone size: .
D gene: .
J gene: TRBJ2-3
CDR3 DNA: TGTGCCAGCAATCCCCCGCGCGGGGGCACAGATACGCAGTATTTT
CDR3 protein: CASNPPRGGTDTQYF

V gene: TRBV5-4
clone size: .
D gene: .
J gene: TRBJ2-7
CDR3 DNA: TGTGCCAGCAGCTTGACAGGGGGGGACTACGAGCAGTACTTC
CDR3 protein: CASSLTGGDYEQYF

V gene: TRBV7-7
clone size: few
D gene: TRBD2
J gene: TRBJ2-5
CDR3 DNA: TGTGCCAGCAGCCTCATGCCCCCTAGCGGGCAAGAGACCCAGTACTTC
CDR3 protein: CASSLMPPSGQETQYF

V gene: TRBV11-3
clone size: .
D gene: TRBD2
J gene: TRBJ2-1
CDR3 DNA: TGTGCCAGCAGTCCCGGGGGGGACCCTGAGCAGTTCTTC
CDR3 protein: CASSPGGDPEQFF

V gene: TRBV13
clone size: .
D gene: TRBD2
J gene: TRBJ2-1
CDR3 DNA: TGTGCCAGCAGCTCCCTCTCGGCGGGGGGCCCCAATGAGCAGTTCTTC
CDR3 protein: CASSSLSAGGPNEQFF

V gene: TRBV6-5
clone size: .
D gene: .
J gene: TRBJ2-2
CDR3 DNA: TGTGCCAGCACCGGACTGGCGGGGACCGGGGAGCTGTTTTTT
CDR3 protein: CASTGLAGTGELFF

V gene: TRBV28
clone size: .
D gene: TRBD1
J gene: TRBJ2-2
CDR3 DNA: TGTGCCAGCAGTTTATCAGGGGGCGGGGAGCTGTTTTTT
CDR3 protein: CASSLSGGGELFF

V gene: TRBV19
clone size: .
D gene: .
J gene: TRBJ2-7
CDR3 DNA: TGTGCCAGTAGTATAGTCCCAGGGTCCTACGAGCAGTACTTC
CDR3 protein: CASSIVPGSYEQYF

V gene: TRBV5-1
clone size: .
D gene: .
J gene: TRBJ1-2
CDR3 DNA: TGCGCCAGCAGCCTATCGGGACTGACTAACTATGGCTACACCTTC
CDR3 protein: CASSLSGLTNYGYTF

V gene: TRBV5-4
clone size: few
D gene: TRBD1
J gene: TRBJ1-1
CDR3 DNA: TGTGCCAGCAGCTCGACAGGGGCTGAAGCTTTCTTT
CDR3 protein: CASSSTGAEAFF

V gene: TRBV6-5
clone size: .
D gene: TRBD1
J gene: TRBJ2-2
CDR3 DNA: TGTGCCAGCAGTTACCCACGACAGGGGGCCGCCGGGGAGCTGTTTTTT
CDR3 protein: CASSYPRQGAAGELFF

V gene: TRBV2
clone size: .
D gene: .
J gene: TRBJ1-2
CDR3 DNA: TGTGCCAGCAGTCGGGATACGGCAGGCTACACCTTC
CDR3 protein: CASSRDTAGYTF

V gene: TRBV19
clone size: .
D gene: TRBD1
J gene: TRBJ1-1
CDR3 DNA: TGTGCCACAGGATCCGGGACAGCCAAAATGAACACTGAAGCTTTCTTT
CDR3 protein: CATGSGTAKMNTEAFF

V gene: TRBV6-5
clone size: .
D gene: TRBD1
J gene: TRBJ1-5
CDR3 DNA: TGTGCCAGCAGGTTGACAGGGGGTCAGCCCCAGCATTTT
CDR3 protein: CASRLTGGQPQHF

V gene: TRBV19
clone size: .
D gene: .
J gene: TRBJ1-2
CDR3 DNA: TGTGCCGTTCGCGGGGGCGCAGGCTACACCTTC
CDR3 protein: CAVRGGAGYTF

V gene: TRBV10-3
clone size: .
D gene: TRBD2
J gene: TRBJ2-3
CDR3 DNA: TGTGCCATCAGCGGGGGAAGCGGGGGGGCAGATACGCAGTATTTT
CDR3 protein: CAISGGSGGADTQYF

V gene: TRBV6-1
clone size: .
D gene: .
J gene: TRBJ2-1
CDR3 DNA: TGTGCCAGCAGTGAACTGGAGGGCGGGGAGCAGTTCTTC
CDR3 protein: CASSELEGGEQFF

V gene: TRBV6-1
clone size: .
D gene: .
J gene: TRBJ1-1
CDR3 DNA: TGTGCCAGCAGCGGCGGCCCCGTTAACACTGAAGCTTTCTTT
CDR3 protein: CASSGGPVNTEAFF

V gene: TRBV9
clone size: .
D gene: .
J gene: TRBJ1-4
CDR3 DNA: TGTGCCAGCAGCGAACATCTCAGGAGGGGGGGGGAAAAACTGTTTTTT
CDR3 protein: CASSEHLRRGGEKLFF